This entry lists 10 T cell receptor beta chains sequenced from one sample in a study of low-dose radiotherapy and immunotherapy resistance in tumors. Time point in this sample: after trial treatment. As for treatment: LDRT plus nivolumab, ipilimumab, low-dose cyclophosphamide and aspirin (RACIN trial). TCRs underwent about 22 PCR cycles of amplification with a constant-region primer and V-primer adapter. TCRdb reprocessed the reads with MiXCR, giving one entry per CDR3 protein. This table holds about 52,000 distinct CDR3 sequences, roughly a third found once. The specimen was PBMCs, collected after low-dose radiotherapy plus immunotherapy. These TCRs come from a male donor with rectosigmoid adenocarcinoma.

This clonotype was seen at least ten times. V usage is TRBV5-6 and J usage is TRBJ1-3; D is unresolved. CDR1 and CDR2 (germline): SGHDT, YYEEEE. Trimming pared 1 base from V and 0 bases from J, leaving 11 bases between. The CDR3 is 16 amino acids. The CDR3 DNA sequence: TGTGCCAGCAGCTTGCTCGACGGCATCTCTGGAAACACCATATATTTT. Protein sequence: CASSLLDGISGNTIYF.

This clonotype was detected many times. The rearrangement joins TRBV12-3 or TRBV12-4 to TRBJ2-1, with 10 bases identical to TRBD2. With V trimmed by 6 bases and J by 1 base, 6 bases remained unmatched. CDR3 length: 16 amino acids. For the CDR3, the DNA is TGTGCCAGCAGCCGCCCACTAGCGGGGTCCTACAATGAGCAGTTCTTC. Residues: CASSRPLAGSYNEQFF.

The sample holds many counts of this clonotype. V is TRBV7-9 and J is TRBJ2-2; maybe TRBD2 (6 bases). Between the trimmed V and J ends, which lost 4 bases and 8 bases, there was a span of 11 bases. This CDR3 is built from 13 residues. In germline, CDR1 is SEHNR, CDR2 FQNEAQ (reference sequence). CDR3 residues: CASSSLASGELFF. CDR3 sequence (DNA): TGTGCCAGCAGCTCTCTAGCGAGTGGGGAGCTGTTTTTT.

This clonotype has ten or more counts. The chain carries TRBV28 and TRBJ2-5, with D hard to call. The CDR3 is 15 amino acids. Germline V gene sequence: CDR1 MDHEN, CDR2 SYDVKM. Trimming stripped 0 bases from V and 2 bases from J, with 10 bases between. The CDR3 is CASSLWGKAQETQYF. CDR3 DNA sequence: TGTGCCAGCAGTTTATGGGGTAAAGCACAAGAGACCCAGTACTTC.

This clonotype was observed at least ten times. V usage is TRBV15 and J usage is TRBJ1-3, with a tentative D call TRBD1 (5 bases). Germline CDR1 LNHNV, CDR2 YYDKDF (reference sequence). This CDR3 has 16 amino acids. V was cut by 1 base and J by 3 bases, with 13 bases left in between. The CDR3 is CATSRAGKSFGNTIYF. For the CDR3, the DNA is TGTGCCACCAGCAGAGCAGGGAAATCGTTTGGAAACACCATATATTTT. Variable domain in full (rest from reference TRBV15 and TRBJ1-3): DAMVIQNPRYQVTQFGKPVTLSCSQTLNHNVMYWYQQKSSQAPKLLFHYYDKDFNNEADTPDNFQSRRPNTSFCFLDIRSPGLGDTAMYLCATSRAGKSFGNTIYFGEGSWLTVV.

The sample holds many counts of this clonotype. V and J are TRBV20-1 and TRBJ2-1; 12 nucleotides align to TRBD1. Trimming cost V 8 bases and J 8 bases; bases outside gene matches: 13. The CDR3 is 15 amino acids. Germline V lookup: CDR1 DFQATT, CDR2 SNEGSKA (reference sequence). CDR3 sequence reads: CSPSKRDRGRDEQFF. The CDR3 DNA reads as TGCAGTCCGAGTAAAAGGGACAGGGGGCGCGATGAGCAGTTCTTC.

The V gene is TRBV2, the J gene TRBJ1-6; TRBD1 is a possible D gene (6 bases). CDR1 and CDR2 (germline): SNHLY, FYNNEI. The CDR3 spans 15 residues. V lost 0 bases to trimming and J lost 6 bases, with 9 bases between them. This CDR3 reads CASSEALGGNSPLHF. The CDR3 DNA is TGTGCCAGCAGTGAAGCGCTAGGGGGTAATTCACCCCTCCACTTT.

This clonotype was detected many times. A read error may account for a junction end that differs from germline. This chain connects TRBV7-7 to TRBJ2-1, with 7 bases matching TRBD1. Germline V gene lookup returns CDR1 SSHAT and CDR2 FNYEAQ (reference sequence). The CDR3 sequence is 17 residues long. CDR3 in amino acids: CASSPRKGQSSYNEQFF. The CDR3 DNA is TGTGCTAGCAGTCCCAGGAAGGGACAGAGCTCCTACAATGAGCAGTTCTTC. The full variable domain, with the rest looked up from reference TRBV7-7 and TRBJ2-1, is GAGVSQSPRYKVTKRGQDVTLRCDPISSHATLYWYQQALGQGPEFLTYFNYEAQPDKSGLPSDRFSAERPEGSISTLTIQRTEQRDSAMYRCASSPRKGQSSYNEQFFGPGTRLTVL.

This clonotype was seen at least ten times. J is TRBJ2-7 and V is TRBV28; tentative D call: TRBD1 (5 bases). Germline CDR1 and CDR2: MDHEN and SYDVKM. The CDR3 contains 13 residues. Between the trimmed V and J ends, which lost 5 bases and 3 bases, there was a span of 11 bases. For the CDR3, the DNA is TGTGCCAGCAGTCCTACCAGGGTCTACGAGCAGTACTTC. This translates into CASSPTRVYEQYF. Complete variable domain (other parts from reference TRBV28 and TRBJ2-7): DVKVTQSSRYLVKRTGEKVFLECVQDMDHENMFWYRQDPGLGLRLIYFSYDVKMKEKGDIPEGYSVSREKKERFSLILESASTNQTSMYLCASSPTRVYEQYFGPGTRLTVT.

Ten or more counts support this clonotype. The chain uses TRBV18 and TRBJ1-4, with D perhaps TRBD1 (6 bases). In germline, CDR1 is KGHSH, CDR2 LQKENI. V was shortened by 2 bases and J by 7 bases, with 8 bases between the two germline ends. This CDR3 has 13 amino acids. In DNA form, the CDR3 reads TGTGCCAGCTCACCAACAGGGCGTGAAAAACTGTTTTTT. This codes for CASSPTGREKLFF.